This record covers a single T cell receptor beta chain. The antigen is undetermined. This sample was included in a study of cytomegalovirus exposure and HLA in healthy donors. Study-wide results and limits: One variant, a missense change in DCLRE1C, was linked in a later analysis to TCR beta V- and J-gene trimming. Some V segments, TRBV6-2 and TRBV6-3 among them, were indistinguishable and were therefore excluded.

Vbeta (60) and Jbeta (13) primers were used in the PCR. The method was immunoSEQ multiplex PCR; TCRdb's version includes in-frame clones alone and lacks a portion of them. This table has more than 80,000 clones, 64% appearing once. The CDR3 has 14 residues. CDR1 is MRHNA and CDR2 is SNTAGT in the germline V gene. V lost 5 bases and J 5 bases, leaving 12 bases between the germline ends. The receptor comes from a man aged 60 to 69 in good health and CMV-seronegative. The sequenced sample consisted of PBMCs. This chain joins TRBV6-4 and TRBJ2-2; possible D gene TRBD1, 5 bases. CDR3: CASSRGITTGELFF. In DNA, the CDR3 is TGTGCCAGCAGTAGGGGCATAACAACCGGGGAGCTGTTTTTT.